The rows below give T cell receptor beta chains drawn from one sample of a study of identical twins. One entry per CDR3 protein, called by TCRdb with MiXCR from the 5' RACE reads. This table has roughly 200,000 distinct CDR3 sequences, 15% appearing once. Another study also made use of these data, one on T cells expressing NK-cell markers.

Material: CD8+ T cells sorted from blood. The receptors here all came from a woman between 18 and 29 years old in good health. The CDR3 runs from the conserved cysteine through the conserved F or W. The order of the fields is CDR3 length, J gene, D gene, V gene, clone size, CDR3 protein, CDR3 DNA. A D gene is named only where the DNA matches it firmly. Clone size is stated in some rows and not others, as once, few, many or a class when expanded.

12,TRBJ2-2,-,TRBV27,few,CASSWGAGELFF,TGTGCCAGCAGTTGGGGGGCCGGGGAGCTGTTTTTT
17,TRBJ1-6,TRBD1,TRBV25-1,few,CASSEFRDSVFNSPLHF,TGTGCCAGCAGTGAATTTAGGGACAGCGTTTTCAATTCACCCCTCCACTTT
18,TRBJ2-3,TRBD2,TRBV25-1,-,CASSESASGGWSADTQYF,TGTGCCAGCAGTGAAAGCGCTAGCGGGGGTTGGTCGGCAGATACGCAGTATTTT
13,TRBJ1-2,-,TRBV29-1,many,CSVLSAANYGYTF,TGCAGCGTTCTTTCGGCAGCTAACTATGGCTACACCTTC
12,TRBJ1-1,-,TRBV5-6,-,CASSDPGTEAFF,TGTGCCAGCAGCGACCCCGGGACTGAAGCTTTCTTT
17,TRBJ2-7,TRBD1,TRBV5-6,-,CASSPMTGVASSYEQYF,TGTGCCAGCAGCCCGATGACAGGGGTCGCGTCCTCCTACGAGCAGTACTTC
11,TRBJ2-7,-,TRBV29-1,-,CSVELGTEQYF,TGCAGCGTTGAGCTGGGAACCGAGCAGTACTTC
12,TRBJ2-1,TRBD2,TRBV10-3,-,CANGLAHNEQFF,TGTGCCAACGGACTAGCTCACAATGAGCAGTTCTTC
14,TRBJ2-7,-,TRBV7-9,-,CASSLVESSYEQYF,TGTGCCAGCAGCTTAGTGGAGAGCTCCTACGAGCAGTACTTC
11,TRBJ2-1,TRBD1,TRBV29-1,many,CSLAGGNEQFF,TGCAGCTTGGCAGGGGGCAATGAGCAGTTCTTC
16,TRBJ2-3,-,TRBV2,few,CASTLPGPSYTDTQYF,TGTGCCAGCACATTGCCGGGACCTAGTTACACAGATACGCAGTATTTT
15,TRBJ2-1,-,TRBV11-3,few,CASSPGHYSYNEQFF,TGTGCCAGCAGCCCGGGACATTACTCCTACAATGAGCAGTTCTTC
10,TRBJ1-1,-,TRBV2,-,CASKTAEAFF,TGTGCCAGCAAGACGGCTGAAGCTTTCTTT
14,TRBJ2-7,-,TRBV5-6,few,CASSAEGLLYEQYF,TGTGCCAGCAGCGCCGAAGGACTTCTATACGAGCAGTACTTC
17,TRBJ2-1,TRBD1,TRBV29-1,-,CSVEGYDAGGPYNEQFF,TGCAGCGTTGAAGGGTACGATGCAGGGGGTCCCTACAATGAGCAGTTCTTC
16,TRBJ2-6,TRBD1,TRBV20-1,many,CSATDRGKAGANVLTF,TGCAGTGCTACGGACAGGGGGAAAGCTGGGGCCAACGTCCTGACTTTC
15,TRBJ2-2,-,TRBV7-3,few,CASSSPGDGTGELFF,TGTGCCAGCAGCTCCCCCGGGGATGGGACCGGGGAGCTGTTTTTT
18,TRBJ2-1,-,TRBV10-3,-,CATSNPQGQGSSYNEQFF,TGTGCCACGTCAAACCCCCAGGGGCAAGGGAGCTCCTACAACGAGCAGTTCTTC
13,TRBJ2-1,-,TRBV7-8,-,CASSLGPSWEQFF,TGTGCCAGCAGCCTCGGGCCTTCTTGGGAGCAGTTCTTC
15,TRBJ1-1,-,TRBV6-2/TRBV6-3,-,CASSFAQRMNTEAFF,TGTGCCAGCAGTTTTGCACAGCGTATGAACACTGAAGCTTTCTTT
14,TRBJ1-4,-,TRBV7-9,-,CASSLRGSNEKLFF,TGTGCCAGCAGCTTGCGGGGGTCGAATGAAAAACTGTTTTTT
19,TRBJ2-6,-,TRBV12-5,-,CASGSPVQGRLSGANVLTF,TGTGCTAGTGGTTCCCCCGTCCAGGGGCGTCTCTCTGGGGCCAACGTCCTGACTTTC
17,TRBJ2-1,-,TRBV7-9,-,CATWGPIILRAWHEQFF,TGTGCCACCTGGGGGCCCATAATCCTTCGGGCATGGCATGAGCAGTTCTTC
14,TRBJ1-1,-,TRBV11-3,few,CASSPGSGDTEAFF,TGTGCCAGCAGCCCTGGAAGCGGAGACACTGAAGCTTTCTTT
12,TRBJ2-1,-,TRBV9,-,CASSVLGNEQFF,TGTGCCAGCAGCGTTCTTGGCAATGAGCAGTTCTTC
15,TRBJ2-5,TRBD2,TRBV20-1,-,CSARYFSGSQETQYF,TGCAGTGCTAGATACTTTAGCGGGAGCCAAGAGACCCAGTACTTC
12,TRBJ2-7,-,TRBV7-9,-,CASSFSTDEQYF,TGTGCCAGCAGCTTCTCAACGGACGAGCAGTACTTC
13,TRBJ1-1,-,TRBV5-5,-,CASSLWEGTEAFF,TGTGCCAGCAGCTTGTGGGAGGGGACTGAAGCTTTCTTT
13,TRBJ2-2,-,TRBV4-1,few,CASSQVTGGELFF,TGCGCCAGCAGCCAAGTAACAGGGGGGGAGCTGTTTTTT
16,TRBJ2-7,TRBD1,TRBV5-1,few,CASSEERGRGSYEQYF,TGCGCCAGCAGCGAGGAGAGGGGGCGCGGTAGCTACGAGCAGTACTTC
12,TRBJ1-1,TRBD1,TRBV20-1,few,CSATGQGVGAFF,TGCAGTGCCACGGGACAGGGGGTGGGAGCTTTCTTT
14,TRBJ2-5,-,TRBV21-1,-,CASRNRDLQETQYF,TGTGCCAGTCGAAACCGGGACCTGCAAGAGACCCAGTACTTC
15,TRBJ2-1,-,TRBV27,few,CASSPLEVRDNEQFF,TGTGCCAGCAGTCCACTCGAGGTGAGGGACAATGAGCAGTTCTTC
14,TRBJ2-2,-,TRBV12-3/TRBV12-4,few,CASSSTTNTGELFF,TGTGCCAGCAGTTCGACAACTAACACCGGGGAGCTGTTTTTT
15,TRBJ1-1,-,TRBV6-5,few,CASSSFGAGNTEAFF,TGTGCCAGCAGTTCCTTCGGTGCGGGGAACACTGAAGCTTTCTTT
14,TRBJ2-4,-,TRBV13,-,CASSPLRAKNIQYF,TGTGCCAGCAGCCCCCTTAGAGCCAAAAACATTCAGTACTTC
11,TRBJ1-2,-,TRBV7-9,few,CASDTLYGYTF,TGTGCCAGCGATACTCTCTATGGCTACACCTTC